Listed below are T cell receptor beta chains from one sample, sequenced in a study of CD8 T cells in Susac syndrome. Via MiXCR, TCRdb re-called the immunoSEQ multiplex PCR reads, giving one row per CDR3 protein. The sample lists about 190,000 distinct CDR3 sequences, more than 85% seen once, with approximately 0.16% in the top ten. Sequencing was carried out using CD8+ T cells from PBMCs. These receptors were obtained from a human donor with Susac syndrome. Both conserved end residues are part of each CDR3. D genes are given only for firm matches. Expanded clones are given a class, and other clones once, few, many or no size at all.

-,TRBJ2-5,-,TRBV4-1,CASSPHGWQETQYF,TGCGCCAGCAGCCCACACGGATGGCAAGAGACCCAGTACTTC
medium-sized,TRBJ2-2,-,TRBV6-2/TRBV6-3,CASSYPDLELFF,TGTGCCAGCAGTTACCCGGACTTAGAGCTGTTTTTT
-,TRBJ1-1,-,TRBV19,CASNSGMNTEAFF,TGTGCCAGTAATTCAGGGATGAACACTGAAGCTTTCTTT
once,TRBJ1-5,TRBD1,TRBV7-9,CASSLAPGGEPQHF,TGTGCCAGCAGCTTAGCCCCAGGGGGGGAGCCCCAGCATTTT
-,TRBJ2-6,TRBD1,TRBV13,CASSSEEQGYGANVLTF,TGTGCCAGCAGCTCCGAAGAACAGGGGTATGGGGCCAACGTCCTGACTTTC
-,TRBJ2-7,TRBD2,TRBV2,CASSLAGANEQYF,TGTGCCAGCAGCCTAGCGGGAGCTAACGAGCAGTACTTC
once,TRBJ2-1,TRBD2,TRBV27,CASSSYLAGGHNEQFF,TGTGCCAGCAGTTCGTATTTGGCGGGAGGCCACAATGAGCAGTTCTTC
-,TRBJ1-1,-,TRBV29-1,CSVSDRNTEAFF,TGCAGCGTTTCGGACAGGAACACTGAAGCTTTCTTT
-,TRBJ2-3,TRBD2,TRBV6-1,CASFPSIAGGSDTQYF,TGTGCCAGCTTTCCTTCAATAGCGGGGGGTTCAGATACGCAGTATTTT
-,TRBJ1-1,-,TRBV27,CASTNMPGQPNTEAFF,TGTGCCAGCACAAATATGCCGGGACAACCGAACACTGAAGCTTTCTTT
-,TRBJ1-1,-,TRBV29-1,CSVVSPEALNTEAFF,TGCAGCGTTGTATCTCCAGAAGCCCTGAACACTGAAGCTTTCTTT
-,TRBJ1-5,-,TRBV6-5,CASSYSSGGQPQHF,TGTGCCAGCAGTTACTCGTCCGGGGGTCAGCCCCAGCATTTT
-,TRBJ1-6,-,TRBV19,CASSIVGDASPLHF,TGTGCCAGTAGTATTGTAGGGGATGCCTCACCCCTCCACTTT
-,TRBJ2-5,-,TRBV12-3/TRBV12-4,CASSLIEGETQYF,TGTGCCAGCAGTTTAATAGAGGGAGAGACCCAGTACTTC
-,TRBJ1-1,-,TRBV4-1,CASSRGTGGPTEAFF,TGCGCCAGCAGCCGAGGGACGGGGGGGCCCACTGAAGCTTTCTTT
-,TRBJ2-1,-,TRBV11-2,CASTPQGGGGTSNEQFF,TGTGCCAGCACCCCCCAGGGTGGGGGCGGTACGTCCAATGAGCAGTTCTTC
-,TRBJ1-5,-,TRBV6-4,CASSRRDINQPQHF,TGTGCCAGCAGTAGGCGGGACATAAATCAGCCCCAGCATTTT
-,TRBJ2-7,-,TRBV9,CASSVQGGSYEQYF,TGTGCCAGCAGCGTACAGGGGGGATCCTACGAGCAGTACTTC
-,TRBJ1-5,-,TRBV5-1,CASSLDAYSNQPQHF,TGCGCCAGCAGCTTAGACGCATACAGCAATCAGCCCCAGCATTTT
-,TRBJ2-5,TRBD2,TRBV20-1,CSANTLIAGGGKTQYF,TGCAGTGCAAACACCCTTATAGCGGGGGGAGGGAAGACCCAGTACTTC
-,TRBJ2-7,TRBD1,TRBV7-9,CASRNTGQVTFEQYF,TGTGCCAGCAGAAACACGGGACAGGTAACATTCGAGCAGTACTTC
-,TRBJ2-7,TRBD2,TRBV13,CASSLAGLAGYEQYF,TGTGCCAGCAGCCTGGCGGGACTAGCCGGCTACGAGCAGTACTTC
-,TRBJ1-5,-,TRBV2,CASRKLTGAAEPQHF,TGTGCCAGCAGGAAACTCACAGGTGCTGCGGAGCCCCAGCATTTT
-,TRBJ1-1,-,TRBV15,CATSREGRLNTEAFF,TGTGCCACCAGCAGAGAAGGTCGGTTGAACACTGAAGCTTTCTTT
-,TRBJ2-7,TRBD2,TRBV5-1,CASRDPDGFTGTRIYEQYF,TGCGCCAGCAGGGATCCGGACGGGTTCACCGGGACTAGGATCTACGAGCAGTACTTC
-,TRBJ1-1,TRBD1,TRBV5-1,CATNEQGGNTEAFF,TGCGCCACCAACGAGCAGGGGGGGAACACTGAAGCTTTCTTT
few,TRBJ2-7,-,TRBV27,CASSLGPPYEQYF,TGTGCCAGCAGTTTGGGGCCTCCCTACGAGCAGTACTTC
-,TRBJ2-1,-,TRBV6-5,CASSYLGEGEQFF,TGTGCCAGCAGTTACTTAGGGGAAGGTGAGCAGTTCTTC
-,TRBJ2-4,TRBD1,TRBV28,CASSSPTGARSIQYF,TGTGCCAGCAGTTCGCCGACAGGGGCCCGTAGCATTCAGTACTTC
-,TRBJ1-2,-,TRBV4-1,CASSLPGRYGYTF,TGCGCCAGCAGCCTACCGGGACGATATGGCTACACCTTC
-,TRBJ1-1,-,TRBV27,CASSSSGTEAFF,TGTGCCAGCAGTTCGTCGGGGACTGAAGCTTTCTTT
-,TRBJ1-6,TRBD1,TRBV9,CASSVGTGPGSPLHF,TGTGCCAGCAGCGTAGGGACAGGGCCGGGTTCACCCCTCCACTTT
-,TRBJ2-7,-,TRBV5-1,CATDRFYEQYF,TGCGCCACCGACAGATTCTACGAGCAGTACTTC
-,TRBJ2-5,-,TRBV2,CASSGDGQTQYF,TGTGCCAGCAGCGGGGACGGACAGACCCAGTACTTC
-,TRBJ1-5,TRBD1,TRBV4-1,CASSHLPGQGSNQPQHF,TGCGCCAGCAGCCACCTACCGGGACAGGGTAGCAATCAGCCCCAGCATTTT
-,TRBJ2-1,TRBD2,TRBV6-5,CASSYSLAGGRIGEQFF,TGTGCCAGCAGTTACTCGCTAGCGGGAGGGAGAATAGGTGAGCAGTTCTTC
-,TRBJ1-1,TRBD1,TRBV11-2,CASSWGQGATEAFF,TGTGCCAGCAGCTGGGGACAGGGGGCTACTGAAGCTTTCTTT